Listed below are T cell receptor beta chains from one sample, sequenced in a study of tumor-infiltrating lymphocytes in primary liver carcinoma. TCRdb redid the calling of the multiplex PCR reads with MiXCR, one entry per CDR3 protein. This repertoire shows about 350,000 distinct CDR3 sequences, roughly 61% found once; its top ten account for 5.5% to 7%. Source material: peripheral blood. The source of these receptors is a man aged 40-49 years with primary liver carcinoma and hepatitis B virus infection. Both conserved end residues are part of each CDR3. D genes are given only for firm matches. Clone size appears in some rows only: once, few, many, or a class for an expanded clone.

CDR3aa: CASSPGTTLSYNEQFF
CDR3nt: TGTGCCAGCAGTCCTGGGACTACCCTCTCCTACAATGAGCAGTTCTTC
j_gene: TRBJ2-1
d_gene: TRBD2
abundance: NA
v_gene: TRBV28

CDR3aa: CASSRSGSGKETQYF
CDR3nt: TGTGCCAGCAGCCGGAGTGGCTCCGGTAAAGAGACCCAGTACTTC
j_gene: TRBJ2-5
d_gene: NA
abundance: few
v_gene: TRBV7-8

CDR3aa: CASSRGILELSGANVLVF
CDR3nt: TGCGCCAGTAGTCGAGGGATCCTCGAACTGTCTGGGGCCAACGTCCTGGTTTTC
j_gene: TRBJ2-6
d_gene: NA
abundance: NA
v_gene: TRBV4-1

CDR3aa: CASILVGTRGYEQYF
CDR3nt: TGTGCCAGCATCCTAGTAGGTACCAGGGGCTACGAGCAGTACTTC
j_gene: TRBJ2-7
d_gene: NA
abundance: NA
v_gene: TRBV11-2

CDR3aa: CASSSTGGWGPSVDNEQFF
CDR3nt: TGTGCCAGCAGTTCAACAGGGGGCTGGGGACCCAGCGTGGACAATGAGCAGTTCTTC
j_gene: TRBJ2-1
d_gene: TRBD1
abundance: NA
v_gene: TRBV28

CDR3aa: CASSQDRRARYNEKFF
CDR3nt: TGTGCCAGCAGCCAAGATCGGCGGGCGCGGTACAATGAGAAGTTCTTC
j_gene: TRBJ2-1
d_gene: NA
abundance: NA
v_gene: TRBV4-3

CDR3aa: CASSSQEWASSYNDQYF
CDR3nt: TGTGCCAGCAGCTCCCAAGAATGGGCTAGCAGCTACAATGATCAGTACTTC
j_gene: TRBJ2-4
d_gene: NA
abundance: NA
v_gene: TRBV11-2

CDR3aa: CASSTLQGPGELFF
CDR3nt: TGTGCCAGCTCAACTTTACAGGGACCCGGGGAGCTGTTTTTT
j_gene: TRBJ2-2
d_gene: NA
abundance: NA
v_gene: TRBV18

CDR3aa: CVSEAEFTATDTQYF
CDR3nt: TGTGTCAGCGAAGCAGAGTTTACCGCCACAGATACGCAGTATTTT
j_gene: TRBJ2-3
d_gene: NA
abundance: NA
v_gene: TRBV11-2

CDR3aa: CANRSDLNPNQPQHF
CDR3nt: TGTGCCAACAGGTCTGACCTTAACCCTAATCAGCCCCAGCATTTT
j_gene: TRBJ1-5
d_gene: NA
abundance: NA
v_gene: TRBV6-5

CDR3aa: CATSDPGTGNEQYF
CDR3nt: TGTGCCACCAGTGATCCCGGGACAGGGAACGAGCAGTACTTC
j_gene: TRBJ2-7
d_gene: TRBD1
abundance: NA
v_gene: TRBV24-1

CDR3aa: CASSPPTSEYREFF
CDR3nt: TGTGCCAGCTCACCACCCACTAGCGAGTATCGGGAGTTCTTC
j_gene: TRBJ2-1
d_gene: TRBD2
abundance: NA
v_gene: TRBV18